Listed here are 2 T cell receptor beta chains from one sample, sequenced in a study of T cell responses to AZD1222 COVID-19 vaccine. Clones were read by immunoSEQ multiplex PCR, and TCRdb kept only the in-frame ones, dropping some. Here the sample spans some 31,000 clones, around nine tenths being singletons. This specimen was peripheral blood, taken 28 days after the second AZD1222 dose. These receptors were taken from an adult who received the AZD1222 COVID-19 vaccine.

J is TRBJ1-6 and V is TRBV18; D remains ambiguous. V was cut by 3 bases and J by 7 bases, with 4 bases left in between. The CDR3 runs 12 residues. CDR1 and CDR2 (germline): KGHSH, LQKENI. CDR3 amino acids: CASSPPNSPLHF. CDR3 DNA sequence: TGTGCCAGCTCACCCCCGAATTCACCCCTCCACTTT.

The V and J genes are TRBV6-1 and TRBJ1-2; 9 nucleotides align to TRBD1. Germline values: CDR1 MNHNS, CDR2 SASEGT. V was clipped by 2 bases and J by 5 bases; unmatched bases: 9. The CDR3 extends over 16 amino acids. The CDR3 loop is CASSEMDRGFYYGYTF. DNA of the CDR3: TGTGCCAGCAGTGAAATGGACAGGGGATTTTATTATGGCTACACCTTC.